This passage covers 29 T cell receptor beta chains from one sample sequenced in a study of control samples from healthy donors and cancer patients. The data were produced by immunoSEQ multiplex PCR, yet TCRdb's version contains in-frame clones alone and is incomplete. The data hold 150,000 or so clones, with about 90% observed a single time. The material sequenced was blood. These receptor sequences come from a man aged 25 to 40 in good health.

The genes are TRBV6-2 or TRBV6-3 and TRBJ2-3; 7 positions match TRBD1. This CDR3 is built from 15 residues. In germline, CDR1 is MNHEY, CDR2 SVGEGT. With 5 bases clipped from V and 3 bases from J, the junction kept 8 bases outside the gene matches. The CDR3: CASSIQGIGTDTQYF. DNA of the CDR3: TGTGCCAGCAGTATACAGGGGATTGGAACAGATACGCAGTATTTT.

This chain joins TRBV5-1 and TRBJ2-3; 8 bases line up with TRBD1. Germline assignment: CDR1 SGHRS and CDR2 YFSETQ. The CDR3 length is 14 residues. V shed 4 bases and J 4 bases; nucleotides not matched to a gene: 5. The CDR3 nucleotides are TGCGCCAGCAGCCCGACAGGGGATCCAGATACGCAGTATTTT. Residues: CASSPTGDPDTQYF.

V and J are TRBV24-1 and TRBJ2-2; TRBD1 matches 10 bases. CDR3 length: 15 residues. V dropped 2 bases and J dropped 5; count of bases not matched to a gene: 1. From germline, CDR1 is KGHDR and CDR2 SFDVKD. The CDR3 bases are TGTGCCACCAGTGATTGGGGACAGGGGACCGGGGAGCTGTTTTTT. Protein product: CATSDWGQGTGELFF.

V is TRBV4-3 and J is TRBJ2-7, with 8 positions matching TRBD2. Trimming removed 0 bases from V and 5 bases from J; junction bases left unmatched: 9. Germline V gene data show CDR1 as LGHNA and CDR2 as YSLEER. The length of the CDR3 is 16 residues. The CDR3, as DNA: TGCGCCAGCAGCCAAGATCCAGGGACTAGGACGGACGAGCAGTACTTC. Its translation: CASSQDPGTRTDEQYF.

The genes are TRBV4-2 and TRBJ2-7; 11 bases are shared with TRBD2. This CDR3 has 14 residues. CDR1 and CDR2 from the germline V gene are LGHNA and YNFKEQ. The ends lost 8 bases at V and 2 bases at J; junction bases unmatched: 5. Here the CDR3 DNA reads TGTGCCAGCCTGGGACTAGCGGCAACCTACGAGCAGTACTTC. Translation gives CASLGLAATYEQYF.

The CDR3 DNA follows: TGTGCCAGCAGTTACTCGAGAGTAGCCGGAAACACCATATATTTT. This codes for CASSYSRVAGNTIYF. The rearrangement links TRBV6-5 to TRBJ1-3, with no clear D. With 0 bases removed from V and 4 bases from J, the gap between germline ends came to 10 bases. The CDR3 loop spans 15 amino acids. Germline V lookup: CDR1 MNHEY, CDR2 SVGAGI.

The gene calls are TRBV18 and TRBJ2-3; D perhaps matches TRBD2 (5 bases). Germline loops: CDR1 KGHSH, CDR2 LQKENI. V shed 2 bases and J shed 1 base, with 13 bases lying between them. This CDR3 spans 16 amino acids. CDR3 in DNA: TGTGCCAGCTCACCATTTACTAGTTTGGGCACAGATACGCAGTATTTT. It translates to CASSPFTSLGTDTQYF.

The chain recombines TRBV7-3 with TRBJ1-2; 10 bases fit TRBD1. From germline, CDR1 is SGHTA and CDR2 FQGTGA. The CDR3 has 14 residues. Losses at the gene ends were 2 bases for V and 12 bases for J; bases not matched to a gene: 9. The CDR3 nucleotides are TGTGCCAGCAGCTTAGATCCGGGACAGGGGAAGCACACCTTC. Encoded protein: CASSLDPGQGKHTF.

V usage is TRBV7-2 and J usage is TRBJ2-1; D gene uncertain. This CDR3 has 13 residues. V lost 0 bases to trimming and J lost 3 bases, with 3 bases between them. In germline, CDR1 is SGHTA, CDR2 FQGNSA. Here the CDR3 DNA reads TGTGCCAGCAGCTTAGCAGTCTACAATGAGCAGTTCTTC. It codes for CASSLAVYNEQFF. Combining the CDR3 with reference TRBV7-2 and TRBJ2-1 gives the whole variable domain GAGVSQSPSNKVTEKGKDVELRCDPISGHTALYWYRQSLGQGLEFLIYFQGNSAPDKSGLPSDRFSAERTGGSVSTLTIQRTQQEDSAVYLCASSLAVYNEQFFGPGTRLTVL.

The chain links TRBV7-9 to TRBJ1-2; TRBD1 might be the D (5 bases). Germline CDR1 and CDR2: SEHNR and FQNEAQ (reference sequence). The CDR3 covers 14 residues. Trimming pared 5 bases from V and 6 bases from J, leaving 16 bases between. Here the CDR3 reads CASSPVGGVNGYTF. The DNA for the CDR3 is TGTGCCAGCAGCCCTGTCGGGGGAGTTAATGGCTACACCTTC. Looking up the rest from reference TRBV7-9 and TRBJ1-2 gives the full variable domain: DTGVSQNPRHKITKRGQNVTFRCDPISEHNRLYWYRQTLGQGPEFLTYFQNEAQLEKSRLLSDRFSAERPKGSFSTLEIQRTEQGDSAMYLCASSPVGGVNGYTFGSGTRLTVV.

The V call is TRBV6-1, the J call TRBJ1-2; no clear D gene. Trimming removed 3 bases at V and 13 bases at J, with 12 bases between. Looked up from germline, CDR1 is MNHNS and CDR2 is SASEGT. The length of the CDR3 is 11 residues. The CDR3 DNA sequence: TGTGCCAGCAGTGACATTAGCGAGTCCACCTTC. It specifies CASSDISESTF.

This chain uses TRBV6-5 with TRBJ1-5, with TRBD1 as a possible D gene (5 bases). Trimming took off 9 bases at V and 5 bases at J, with 14 bases between the two ends. Germline lookup yields CDR1 MNHEY and CDR2 SVGAGI. This CDR3 is 13 amino acids long. CDR3 sequence reads: CASSLGGDQPQHF. Written as DNA, the CDR3 is TGTGCCAGTAGCCTGGGGGGTGATCAGCCCCAGCATTTT.

The CDR3 sequence: CASSPENGNTIYF. The CDR3 nucleotides read TGTGCCAGCAGCCCTGAGAATGGAAACACCATATATTTT. The gene calls are TRBV14 and TRBJ1-3; unclear D gene. This CDR3 region has 13 residues. CDR1 SGHDN and CDR2 FVKESK come from the germline V gene. Between the trimmed V and J ends, which lost 4 bases and 3 bases, there was a span of 7 bases.

This sequence joins TRBV2 and TRBJ1-6; D unclear. CDR1 is SNHLY and CDR2 is FYNNEI in the germline V gene. With 4 bases removed from V and 7 bases from J, the gap between germline ends came to 11 bases. The CDR3 is made up of 14 amino acids. CDR3 in DNA: TGTGCCAGCAGTGTCGCGGGAAGGAATTCACCCCTCCACTTT. Its translation: CASSVAGRNSPLHF.

The rearrangement links TRBV19 to TRBJ1-5, with 7 nucleotides matching TRBD1. The CDR3 runs 13 residues. Unmatched junction bases numbered 2, after V lost 6 bases and J lost 3 bases. Germline CDR1 is LNHDA and CDR2 is SQIVND (reference sequence). Here the CDR3 DNA reads TGTGCCAGTAGGGGACAGAACAATCAGCCCCAGCATTTT. Encoded protein: CASRGQNNQPQHF.

The chain employs TRBV20-1 and TRBJ2-1; D not resolved. V was shortened by 3 bases and J by 8 bases, with 17 bases between the two germline ends. Looked up from germline, CDR1 is DFQATT and CDR2 is SNEGSKA (reference sequence). The CDR3 extends over 14 amino acids. The CDR3 nucleotides read TGCAGTGCTAGTGGGTCAGCTACTCGGGATGAGCAGTTCTTC. Residues: CSASGSATRDEQFF.

V gene TRBV14 combines with J gene TRBJ1-5; D uncertain. In germline, CDR1 is SGHDN, CDR2 FVKESK. The CDR3 contains 13 residues. Trimming pared 1 base from V and 7 bases from J, leaving 8 bases between. In nucleotides, the CDR3 is TGTGCCAGCAGCCAAGCGGGTGGCCAGCCCCAGCATTTT. Translated: CASSQAGGQPQHF.

The chain recombines TRBV2 with TRBJ1-6, with 9 positions matching TRBD1. Per germline, CDR1 SNHLY and CDR2 FYNNEI. The V segment lost 5 bases and the J segment 7 bases; nucleotides outside the gene matches: 6. This CDR3 contains 15 residues. The CDR3 nucleotides read TGTGCCAGCAGTTCACAGGGGGCGGAGAATTCACCCCTCCACTTT. It is translated as CASSSQGAENSPLHF.

The V call is TRBV10-1, the J call TRBJ1-6; D is perhaps TRBD1 (5 bases). Trimming shortened V by 6 bases and J by 8 bases, and 8 bases separated the two germline ends. Germline V CDR1 and CDR2: WNHNN, SYGVQD (reference sequence). This CDR3 comprises 12 residues. Here the CDR3 reads CASRTVDSPLHF. CDR3 bases: TGCGCCAGCAGGACAGTTGATTCACCCCTCCACTTT.

The chain couples TRBV11-3 to TRBJ2-3; D is unresolved. Per germline, CDR1 SGHNT and CDR2 YENEEA. The CDR3 consists of 12 residues. V was shortened by 4 bases and J by 8 bases, with 10 bases between the two germline ends. The CDR3 region is CASSSLSGTQYF. The DNA of the CDR3 is TGTGCCAGCAGCTCGCTCTCGGGTACGCAGTATTTT.

The genes are TRBV20-1 and TRBJ1-1; D not certain. The CDR3 covers 11 residues. Germline CDR1 and CDR2: DFQATT and SNEGSKA (reference sequence). V was cut by 4 bases and J by 4 bases, with 7 bases left in between. CDR3 coding DNA: TGCAGTGCTACTCCCCTCACTGAAGCTTTCTTT. Amino acid sequence: CSATPLTEAFF.

J is TRBJ2-1 and V is TRBV4-3; the D is unclear. The V gene's germline CDR1 is LGHNA and CDR2 YSLEER. V lost 2 bases and J 7 bases, leaving 12 bases between the germline ends. This CDR3 spans 14 amino acids. DNA for the CDR3: TGCGCCAGCAGCCAAAACGAGGCCGAGAATGAGCAGTTCTTC. It encodes CASSQNEAENEQFF.

The gene calls are TRBV4-1 and TRBJ2-1, with TRBD2 matching 7 bases. V was pared by 2 bases and J by 2 bases, with 6 bases of the junction left unmatched. The germline V gene encodes CDR1 MGHRA and CDR2 YSYEKL. This CDR3 spans 16 amino acids. The CDR3, as DNA: TGCGCCAGCAGCCAACCAGCGGGAACTACCTACAATGAGCAGTTCTTC. This encodes CASSQPAGTTYNEQFF.

CDR3 DNA sequence: TGTGCCAGCAGTTACTCGGAGGCGGGGGTAACTAATGAAAAACTGTTTTTT. Translating gives CASSYSEAGVTNEKLFF. V is TRBV6-2 or TRBV6-3 and J is TRBJ1-4; D is possibly TRBD1 (5 bases). The CDR3 loop spans 17 amino acids. CDR1 is MNHEY, CDR2 SVGEGT, per germline. V lost 0 bases and J 1 base, leaving 12 bases between the germline ends.

V is TRBV3-1 (or the pseudogene TRBV3-2) and J is TRBJ2-1; 9 bases map to TRBD2. The V segment lost 7 bases and the J segment 3 bases; nucleotides outside the gene matches: 13. The germline V gene has CDR1 LGHDT and CDR2 YNNKEL (reference sequence). This CDR3 contains 17 residues. The CDR3 DNA follows: TGTGCCAGCACCACGTCGTTGACTAGCGGTAACTACAATGAGCAGTTCTTC. As protein: CASTTSLTSGNYNEQFF.

V and J are TRBV6-5 and TRBJ2-1, with 9 bases that match TRBD1. V trimming: 6 bases; J trimming: 1 base; junction bases outside the gene matches: 1. In germline, CDR1 is MNHEY, CDR2 SVGAGI. This CDR3 region has 14 residues. CDR3 loop: CASRQGASYNEQFF. The CDR3 coding sequence is TGTGCCAGCAGACAGGGGGCATCCTACAATGAGCAGTTCTTC.

The CDR3 DNA reads as TGTGCCAGCAGCTCTCGCCGAAGCTCTGGAAACACCATATATTTT. It codes for CASSSRRSSGNTIYF. This chain links TRBV5-6 with TRBJ1-3; D is unresolved. Per the germline V gene, CDR1 is SGHDT and CDR2 is YYEEEE. Between the trimmed V and J ends, which lost 3 bases and 0 bases, there was a span of 10 bases. The CDR3 spans 15 residues.

The genes are TRBV9 and TRBJ2-7; TRBD1 agrees at 7 bases. The CDR3 contains 16 residues. V gave up 3 bases and J gave up 2 bases; unmatched junction bases: 11. Germline lookup yields CDR1 SGDLS and CDR2 YYNGEE. The CDR3 here is CASSATSRQGPYEQYF. CDR3 sequence (DNA): TGTGCCAGCAGCGCCACCTCAAGACAGGGCCCCTACGAGCAGTACTTC.

The V gene is TRBV6-5, the J gene TRBJ1-2, with TRBD1 as a possible D gene (5 bases). Germline CDR1 reads MNHEY; CDR2 reads SVGAGI. V was pared by 4 bases and J by 7 bases, with 7 bases between. The CDR3 contains 11 residues. CDR3 in amino acids: CASSFGGGYTF. The CDR3 DNA is TGTGCCAGCAGTTTCGGGGGTGGCTACACCTTC.